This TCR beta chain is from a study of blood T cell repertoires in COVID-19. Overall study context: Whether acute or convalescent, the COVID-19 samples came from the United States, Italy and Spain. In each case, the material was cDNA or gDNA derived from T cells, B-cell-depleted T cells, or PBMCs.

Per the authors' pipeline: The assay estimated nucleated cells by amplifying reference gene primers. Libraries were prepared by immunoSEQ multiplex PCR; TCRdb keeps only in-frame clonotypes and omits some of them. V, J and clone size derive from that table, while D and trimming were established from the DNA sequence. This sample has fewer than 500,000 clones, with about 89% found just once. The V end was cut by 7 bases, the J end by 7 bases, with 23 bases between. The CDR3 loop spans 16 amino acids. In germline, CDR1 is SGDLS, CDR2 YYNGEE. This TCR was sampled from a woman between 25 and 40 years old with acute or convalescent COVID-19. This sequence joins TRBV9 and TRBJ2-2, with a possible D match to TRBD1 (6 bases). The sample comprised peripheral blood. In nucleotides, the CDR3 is TGTGCCAGCGAGCGCAGGGGATTTTGGTTCGACGGGGAGCTGTTTTTT. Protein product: CASERRGFWFDGELFF.